Shown below are 4 T cell receptor beta chains from a single sample sequenced in a study of OX40 agonist ivuxolimab in advanced cancers. This table comes from immunoSEQ multiplex PCR, and its TCRdb copy is limited to in-frame clones, with some not included. The data contain about 100,000 clones, about 91% of them seen just once; the ten biggest clones take up about 0.67%. The source material was CD4+ or CD8+ T cells sorted from blood, sampled in a trial of the OX40 agonist ivuxolimab. Receptors were obtained from an adult with an advanced solid tumor such as melanoma, head and neck, liver or kidney cancer.

The J gene is TRBJ1-2, the V gene TRBV6-1; 8 bases map to TRBD1. V shed 4 bases and J 6 bases; nucleotides not matched to a gene: 4. CDR1 is MNHNS, CDR2 SASEGT, per germline. The CDR3 has 13 amino acids. CDR3 sequence: CASSGTGSDGYTF. The CDR3 DNA follows: TGTGCCAGCAGTGGGACAGGGTCTGATGGCTACACCTTC.

The chain carries TRBV27 and TRBJ1-4, with 8 bases fitting TRBD1. CDR1 MNHEY and CDR2 SMNVEV come from the germline V gene (reference sequence). The CDR3 has 14 residues. The V gene end was trimmed by 2 bases and the J gene end by 5 bases; junction bases not matched to a gene: 1. Written as DNA, the CDR3 is TGTGCCAGCAGTTTACAGGGGGCAAATGAAAAACTGTTTTTT. It encodes CASSLQGANEKLFF.

The chain couples TRBV6-5 to TRBJ1-1; tentatively, D is TRBD1 (6 bases). Trimming removed 0 bases from V and 4 bases from J, with 9 bases in between. The CDR3 totals 14 residues. Germline V gene lookup returns CDR1 MNHEY and CDR2 SVGAGI. This chain's CDR3 is CASSYSKGGTEAFF. CDR3 DNA sequence: TGTGCCAGCAGTTACTCGAAAGGGGGCACTGAAGCTTTCTTT.

The chain has TRBV7-3 and TRBJ2-3, with 10 bases identical to TRBD2. The CDR3 contains 15 residues. Germline CDR1 and CDR2: SGHTA and FQGTGA. V trimming: 8 bases; J trimming: 2 bases; junction bases outside the gene matches: 7. CDR3 coding DNA: TGTGCCAGCGGTCTAGCGGGAGCCCCCACAGATACGCAGTATTTT. This sequence encodes CASGLAGAPTDTQYF.